The 19 T cell receptor beta chains below were found in one sample sequenced in a study of T cell responses to AZD1222 COVID-19 vaccine (TCRdb year 2021). The receptor library was made with the immunoSEQ multiplex PCR assay. The source is immuneACCESS, and TCRdb retained only in-frame sequences with V and J called. Part of the clones is not carried over; for the studies checked, unresolved V genes explain less than half of this, and the remainder is unexplained. This sample's records show 150,000 or so clones. The biggest ten clones account for about 2% of the sample. Reading the label with the study, this specimen's time point is: baseline before first vaccination. The specimen was peripheral blood. All receptors come from an adult in good health.

V gene TRBV9 combines with J gene TRBJ1-4, with 10 nucleotides matching TRBD1. The CDR3 has 15 amino acids. Per germline, CDR1 SGDLS and CDR2 YYNGEE. Trimming cost V 3 bases and J 6 bases; bases outside gene matches: 5. The CDR3 here is CASSASGTGDEKLFF. The CDR3 region has the DNA TGTGCCAGCAGCGCAAGCGGGACAGGGGATGAAAAACTGTTTTTT. Full variable domain (missing parts from reference TRBV9 and TRBJ1-4): DSGVTQTPKHLITATGQRVTLRCSPRSGDLSVYWYQQSLDQGLQFLIQYYNGEERAKGNILERFSAQQFPDLHSELNLSSLELGDSALYFCASSASGTGDEKLFFGSGTQLSVL.

The rearrangement uses TRBV9 and TRBJ1-2, with 7 bases matching TRBD1. The CDR3 extends over 16 amino acids. In germline, CDR1 is SGDLS, CDR2 YYNGEE. V lost 2 bases and J lost 7; bases outside the gene matches: 14. The CDR3 is CASSVRPTGSKLGYTF. The CDR3 DNA reads TGTGCCAGCAGCGTCCGACCGACAGGGTCTAAACTTGGCTACACCTTC.

The J gene is TRBJ1-4, the V gene TRBV7-9, with D perhaps TRBD1 (5 bases). The V gene lost 1 base and the J gene lost 8 bases, with 14 bases spanning the gap. CDR3 length: 15 amino acids. Germline assignment: CDR1 SEHNR and CDR2 FQNEAQ (reference sequence). The CDR3 sequence is CASSLVGPRREKLFF. The CDR3 coding sequence is TGTGCCAGCAGCTTAGTGGGACCGCGGAGGGAAAAACTGTTTTTT.

The CDR3 coding sequence is TGCGCCAGCAGCTTGGTTTTAGCGGGGGGGCCTTACGAGCAGTACTTC. Protein sequence: CASSLVLAGGPYEQYF. The chain employs TRBV5-1 and TRBJ2-7, with 11 bases matching TRBD2. Germline V gives CDR1 SGHRS, CDR2 YFSETQ. Germline trimming cut 0 bases from V and 4 bases from J; bases unmatched to any gene: 6. The CDR3 sequence is 16 residues long.

This chain connects TRBV25-1 to TRBJ2-7; TRBD1 is a possible D gene (6 bases). This CDR3 is built from 14 residues. CDR1 is MGHDK and CDR2 is SYGVNS in the germline V gene. The V end was cut by 5 bases, the J end by 6 bases, with 17 bases between. CDR3 loop: CASSYSGAGPEQYF. As DNA, the CDR3 is TGTGCCAGCAGTTACTCAGGGGCGGGTCCCGAGCAGTACTTC.

The V and J genes are TRBV9 and TRBJ2-5; either TRBD1 or TRBD2 may fit D (5 bases each). CDR3 length: 14 amino acids. The V end lost 4 bases, the J end lost 5 bases, and 15 bases lay between the germline ends. The V gene's germline CDR1 is SGDLS and CDR2 YYNGEE. In DNA form, the CDR3 reads TGTGCCAGCAGCCCTCCGGGACCCTGGGAGACCCAGTACTTC. Its protein product is CASSPPGPWETQYF.

This chain joins TRBV18 and TRBJ1-1, with 7 bases matching TRBD1. The CDR3 is 16 amino acids. The V and J ends lost 2 bases and 0 bases, in that order; junction bases with no gene match: 6. The germline V gene has CDR1 KGHSH and CDR2 LQKENI. The CDR3 sequence: CASSPSGQRLNTEAFF. DNA for the CDR3: TGTGCCAGCTCACCATCGGGACAGAGACTGAACACTGAAGCTTTCTTT.

The genes are TRBV19 and TRBJ1-5, with D tentatively TRBD1 (6 bases). Trimming shortened V by 7 bases and J by 0 bases, and 19 bases separated the two germline ends. Germline CDR1 is LNHDA and CDR2 is SQIVND (reference sequence). The CDR3 totals 17 residues. The CDR3 reads CASIGGHVDYSNQPQHF. The CDR3, as DNA: TGTGCCAGTATTGGGGGACACGTAGACTATAGCAATCAGCCCCAGCATTTT.

This chain uses TRBV18 with TRBJ1-2; 8 bases align to TRBD1. CDR3 length: 14 amino acids. From germline, CDR1 is KGHSH and CDR2 LQKENI. V gave up 0 bases and J gave up 7 bases; unmatched junction bases: 4. The CDR3 loop is CASSPPGTGSGYTF. For the CDR3, the DNA is TGTGCCAGCTCACCACCCGGGACAGGATCTGGCTACACCTTC.

Concerning this clone: At one end, the junction sequence differs from germline, possibly due to a read error. V gene TRBV6-1 combines with J gene TRBJ2-5; D possibly corresponds to TRBD2 (7 bases). Germline V CDR1 and CDR2: MNHNS, SASEGT. The CDR3 is made up of 14 amino acids. The CDR3 loop is CASCEGGGHETQYF. CDR3 bases: TGTGCCAGCTGTGAAGGGGGGGGCCACGAGACCCAGTACTTC.

The chain has TRBV6-5 and TRBJ1-3; 7 bases are shared with TRBD1. CDR1 and CDR2 (germline): MNHEY, SVGAGI. This CDR3 has 15 residues. V was pared by 5 bases and J by 13 bases, with 17 bases of the junction left unmatched. The CDR3 here is CASSNKYRGRSRIYF. The CDR3 DNA sequence: TGTGCCAGCAGTAACAAATACAGGGGCCGAAGCAGGATATATTTT.

This chain joins TRBV5-1 and TRBJ2-7, with a weak D call TRBD1 (5 bases). V lost 4 bases to trimming and J lost 0 bases, with 14 bases between them. The CDR3 has 15 amino acids. CDR1 SGHRS and CDR2 YFSETQ come from the germline V gene. This CDR3 is CASSRGQPNSYEQYF. CDR3 nucleotide sequence: TGCGCCAGCAGCCGTGGACAACCGAACTCCTACGAGCAGTACTTC.

The J gene is TRBJ2-3, the V gene TRBV5-1; D uncertain. This CDR3 spans 12 amino acids. With 1 base removed from V and 3 bases from J, the gap between germline ends came to 3 bases. Germline assignment: CDR1 SGHRS and CDR2 YFSETQ. CDR3 region: CASSLRTDTQYF. The CDR3 DNA sequence: TGCGCCAGCAGCTTGCGGACAGATACGCAGTATTTT. Full variable domain (rest looked up from reference TRBV5-1 and TRBJ2-3): KAGVTQTPRYLIKTRGQQVTLSCSPISGHRSVSWYQQTPGQGLQFLFEYFSETQRNKGNFPGRFSGRQFSNSRSEMNVSTLELGDSALYLCASSLRTDTQYFGPGTRLTVL.

The chain is built from TRBV7-2 and TRBJ1-1; TRBD1 agrees at 9 bases. There are 17 residues in the CDR3. The ends lost 2 bases at V and 3 bases at J; junction bases unmatched: 10. Looked up from germline, CDR1 is SGHTA and CDR2 is FQGNSA. The chain's CDR3 is CASSLQGTGRGYTEAFF. The CDR3, as DNA: TGTGCCAGCAGCTTACAAGGGACAGGGAGGGGATACACTGAAGCTTTCTTT.

This chain uses TRBV7-3 with TRBJ2-5, with 15 bases fitting TRBD2. The V segment lost 5 bases and the J segment 5 bases; nucleotides outside the gene matches: 3. From germline, CDR1 is SGHTA and CDR2 FQGTGA. The CDR3 covers 15 residues. CDR3 coding DNA: TGTGCCAGCAGCCCCGGGACTAGCGGGGGGGAGACCCAGTACTTC. Protein product: CASSPGTSGGETQYF.

The chain links TRBV6-1 to TRBJ1-1; the D gene is possibly TRBD1 (6 bases). CDR3 size: 15 residues. V gave up 0 bases and J gave up 3 bases, with 11 bases separating them. Germline CDR1 reads MNHNS; CDR2 reads SASEGT. CDR3 bases: TGTGCCAGCAGTGAAGCGTGGGGGGCTGACACTGAAGCTTTCTTT. Protein sequence: CASSEAWGADTEAFF.

The genes are TRBV5-5 and TRBJ1-2; D remains ambiguous. The CDR3 is made up of 14 amino acids. Trimming stripped 0 bases from V and 3 bases from J, with 9 bases between. Germline CDR1 reads SGHKS; CDR2 reads YYEKEE (reference sequence). CDR3 coding DNA: TGTGCCAGCAGCTTGGGGACCAGCTACTATGGCTACACCTTC. Encoded protein: CASSLGTSYYGYTF.

The V and J genes are TRBV19 and TRBJ1-5; D is ambiguous. Deletions cut 3 bases from V and 4 bases from J, with 10 bases between. Germline V gene data show CDR1 as LNHDA and CDR2 as SQIVND (reference sequence). The CDR3 length is 14 residues. CDR3 residues: CASSIMKGNQPQHF. For the CDR3, the DNA is TGTGCCAGTAGTATCATGAAGGGAAATCAGCCCCAGCATTTT. Using reference TRBV19 and TRBJ1-5 for the parts outside the CDR3, the full variable domain is DGGITQSPKYLFRKEGQNVTLSCEQNLNHDAMYWYRQDPGQGLRLIYYSQIVNDFQKGDIAEGYSVSREKKESFPLTVTSAQKNPTAFYLCASSIMKGNQPQHFGDGTRLSIL.

The chain joins TRBV6-5 to TRBJ1-2; TRBD1 agrees at 7 bases. The CDR3 is made up of 12 amino acids. Trimming at V came to 7 bases and at J to 13 bases, leaving 12 bases not matched to a gene. The germline V gene encodes CDR1 MNHEY and CDR2 SVGAGI. As DNA, the CDR3 is TGTGCCAGCACCACCACAAGGGGGCCCGCCACCTTC. As protein: CASTTTRGPATF.